This T cell receptor (beta chain) was recorded in a study of early T cells in non-severe SARS-CoV-2 infection. The CDR3 has 17 amino acids. Trimming at V came to 6 bases and at J to 7 bases, leaving 10 bases not matched to a gene. Germline V CDR1 and CDR2: KGHSH, LQKENI. Attachment of unique molecular identifiers to individual cDNA molecules was performed. MiXCR, applied by TCRdb to the 5' RACE reads, yields one record per CDR3 protein. The sample contains around 52,000 distinct CDR3 sequences, 11% of which appear only once. This clonotype has ten or more counts. This sequence was found in an adult who was a healthcare worker with PCR-confirmed SARS-CoV-2 infection or an uninfected control (not recorded which). The chain combines TRBV18 with TRBJ2-4, with 15 bases that match TRBD2. The sequenced sample consisted of whole blood. The CDR3 nucleotides read TGTGCCAGCTCCCCGGGACTAGCGGGAGGAGTGAGTAACATTCAGTACTTC. Translated: CASSPGLAGGVSNIQYF.